This TCR beta chain originates from a study of PD-1 blockade in classical Hodgkin lymphoma. Study findings and constraints: The authors excluded patients who started nivolumab under 1 year after ASCT.

CDR3 length equals 17 residues. Trimming took 0 bases from V and 2 from J, leaving 11 bases between them. Per the germline V gene, CDR1 is LGHNA and CDR2 is YSLEER. Data came from immunoSEQ multiplex PCR; TCRdb stores just in-frame clones and leaves some out. The sample includes about 24,000 clones, approximately 80% of them seen just once. With regard to this clone: The antigen remains undetermined.

Each and every patient relapsed after autologous stem cell transplantation, and patients got differing brentuximab vedotin exposure. This clonotype was obtained from a human donor with classical Hodgkin lymphoma. This chain joins TRBV4-3 and TRBJ2-6; perhaps TRBD1 as D (6 bases). The sample consisted of peripheral blood mononuclear cells (PBMCs), taken before the second cycle of nivolumab. The CDR3 region is CASSQDPAGAGANVLTF. The CDR3 nucleotides read TGCGCCAGCAGCCAAGATCCTGCAGGGGCTGGGGCCAACGTCCTGACTTTC.